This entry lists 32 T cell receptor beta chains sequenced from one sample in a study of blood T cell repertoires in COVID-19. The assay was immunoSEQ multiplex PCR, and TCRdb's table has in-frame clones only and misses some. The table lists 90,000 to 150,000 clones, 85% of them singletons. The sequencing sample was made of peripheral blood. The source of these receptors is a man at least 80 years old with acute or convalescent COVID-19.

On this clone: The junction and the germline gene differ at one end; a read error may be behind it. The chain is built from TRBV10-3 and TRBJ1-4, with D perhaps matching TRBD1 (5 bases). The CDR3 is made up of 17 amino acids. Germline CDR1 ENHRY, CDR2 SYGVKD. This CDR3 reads CAISESNQAGTKEKLFF. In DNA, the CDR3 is TGTGCCATCAGTGAGTCAAACCAGGCAGGGACTAAGGAAAAACTGTTTTTT.

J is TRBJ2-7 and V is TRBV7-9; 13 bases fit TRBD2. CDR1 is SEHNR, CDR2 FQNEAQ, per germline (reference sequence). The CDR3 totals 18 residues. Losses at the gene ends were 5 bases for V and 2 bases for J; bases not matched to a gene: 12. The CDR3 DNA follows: TGTGCCAGCAGCCTATACGGGACTAGCGGGGCCGAGACCTACGAGCAGTACTTC. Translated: CASSLYGTSGAETYEQYF. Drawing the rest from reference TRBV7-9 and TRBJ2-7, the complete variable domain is DTGVSQNPRHKITKRGQNVTFRCDPISEHNRLYWYRQTLGQGPEFLTYFQNEAQLEKSRLLSDRFSAERPKGSFSTLEIQRTEQGDSAMYLCASSLYGTSGAETYEQYFGPGTRLTVT.

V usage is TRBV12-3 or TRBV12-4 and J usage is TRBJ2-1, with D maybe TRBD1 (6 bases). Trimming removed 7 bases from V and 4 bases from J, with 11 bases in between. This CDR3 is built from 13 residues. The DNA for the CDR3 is TGTGCCAGCATCAATGGACAGTACAATGAGCAGTTCTTC. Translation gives CASINGQYNEQFF.

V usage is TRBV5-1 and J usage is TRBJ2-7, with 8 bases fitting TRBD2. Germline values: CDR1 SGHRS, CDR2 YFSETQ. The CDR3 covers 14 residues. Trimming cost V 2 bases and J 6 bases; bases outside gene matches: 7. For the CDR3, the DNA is TGCGCCAGCAGCTTCAGCGGGAGTGGTGGCGAGCAGTACTTC. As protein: CASSFSGSGGEQYF.

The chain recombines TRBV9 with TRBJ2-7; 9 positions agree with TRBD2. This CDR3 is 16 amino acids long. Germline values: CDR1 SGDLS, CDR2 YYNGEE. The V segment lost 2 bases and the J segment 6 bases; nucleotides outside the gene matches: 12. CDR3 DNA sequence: TGTGCCAGCAGCGTTCCAAAGGCGGGAGGGCCCTGCGAGCAGTACTTC. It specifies CASSVPKAGGPCEQYF.

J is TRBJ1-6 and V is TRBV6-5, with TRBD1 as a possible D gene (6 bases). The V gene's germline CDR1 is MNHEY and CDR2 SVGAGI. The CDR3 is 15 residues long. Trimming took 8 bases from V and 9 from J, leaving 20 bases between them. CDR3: CASSGQTGMSSPLHF. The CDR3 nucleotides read TGTGCCAGCTCGGGACAAACAGGGATGAGTTCACCCCTCCACTTT.

CDR3 loop: CASSQRTGGTDTQYF. The CDR3 DNA is TGTGCCAGCAGCCAAAGGACAGGGGGGACAGATACGCAGTATTTT. The V and J genes are TRBV7-6 and TRBJ2-3; 10 bases align to TRBD1. Germline CDR1 reads SGHVS; CDR2 reads FNYEAQ. J lost 3 bases, V lost 5 bases, and 5 bases had no gene match. This CDR3 is 15 amino acids long.

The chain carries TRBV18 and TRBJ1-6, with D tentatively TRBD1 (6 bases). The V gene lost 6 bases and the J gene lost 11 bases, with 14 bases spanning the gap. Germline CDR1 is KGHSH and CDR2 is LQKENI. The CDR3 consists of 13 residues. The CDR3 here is CASSSGHSAPLHF. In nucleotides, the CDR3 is TGTGCCAGCTCTTCGGGACATTCGGCACCCCTCCACTTT.

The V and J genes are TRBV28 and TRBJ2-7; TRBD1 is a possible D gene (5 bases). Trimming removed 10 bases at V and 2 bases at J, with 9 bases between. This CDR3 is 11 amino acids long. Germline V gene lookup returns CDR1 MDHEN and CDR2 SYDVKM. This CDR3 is CATSRAYEQYF. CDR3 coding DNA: TGTGCCACCTCCAGGGCCTACGAGCAGTACTTC.

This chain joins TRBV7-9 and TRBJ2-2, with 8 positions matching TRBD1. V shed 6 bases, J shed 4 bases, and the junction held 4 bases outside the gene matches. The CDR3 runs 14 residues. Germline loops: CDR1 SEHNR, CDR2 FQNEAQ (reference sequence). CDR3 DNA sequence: TGTGCCAGCAGGGCGACAGGGGCCACCGGGGAGCTGTTTTTT. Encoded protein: CASRATGATGELFF.

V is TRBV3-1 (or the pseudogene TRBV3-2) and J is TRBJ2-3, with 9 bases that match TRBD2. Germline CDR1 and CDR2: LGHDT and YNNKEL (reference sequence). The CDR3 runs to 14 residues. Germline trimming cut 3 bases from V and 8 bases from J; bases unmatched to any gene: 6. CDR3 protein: CASSHSGGGGTQYF. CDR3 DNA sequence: TGTGCCAGCAGCCATAGCGGGGGCGGGGGTACGCAGTATTTT.

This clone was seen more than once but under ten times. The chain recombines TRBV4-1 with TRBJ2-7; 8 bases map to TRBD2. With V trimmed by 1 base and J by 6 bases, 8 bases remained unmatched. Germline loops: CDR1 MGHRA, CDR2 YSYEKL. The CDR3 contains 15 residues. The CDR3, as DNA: TGCGCCAGCAGCCAAGGGCGGGAGGTTACGTCCGAGCAGTACTTC. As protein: CASSQGREVTSEQYF.

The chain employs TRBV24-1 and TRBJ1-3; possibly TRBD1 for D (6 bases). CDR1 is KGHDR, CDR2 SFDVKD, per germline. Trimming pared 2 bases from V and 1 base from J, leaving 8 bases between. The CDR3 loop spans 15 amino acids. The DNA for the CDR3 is TGTGCCACCAGTGATTCGAGGGGGTCTGGAAACACCATATATTTT. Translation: CATSDSRGSGNTIYF.

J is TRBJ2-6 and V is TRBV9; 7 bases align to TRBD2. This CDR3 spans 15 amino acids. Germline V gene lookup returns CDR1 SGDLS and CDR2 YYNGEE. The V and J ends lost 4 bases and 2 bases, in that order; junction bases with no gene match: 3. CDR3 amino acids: CASSLRGAGANVLTF. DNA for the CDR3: TGTGCCAGCAGCCTCCGGGGGGCTGGGGCCAACGTCCTGACTTTC. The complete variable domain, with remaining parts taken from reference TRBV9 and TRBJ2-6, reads DSGVTQTPKHLITATGQRVTLRCSPRSGDLSVYWYQQSLDQGLQFLIQYYNGEERAKGNILERFSAQQFPDLHSELNLSSLELGDSALYFCASSLRGAGANVLTFGAGSRLTVL.

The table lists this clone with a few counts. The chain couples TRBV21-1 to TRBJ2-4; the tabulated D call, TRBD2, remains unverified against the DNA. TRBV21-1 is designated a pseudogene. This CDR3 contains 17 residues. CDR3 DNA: TGTGCCAGCAGCAGAGAGGTGAGGGAGCGGTCCAAAAACATTCAGTACTTC. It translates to CASSREVRERSKNIQYF.

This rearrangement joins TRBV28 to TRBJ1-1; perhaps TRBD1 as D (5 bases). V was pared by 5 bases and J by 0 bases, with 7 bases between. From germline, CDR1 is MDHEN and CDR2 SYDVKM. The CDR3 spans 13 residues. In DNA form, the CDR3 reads TGTGCCAGCAGTACAGGTCTGAACACTGAAGCTTTCTTT. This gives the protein CASSTGLNTEAFF.

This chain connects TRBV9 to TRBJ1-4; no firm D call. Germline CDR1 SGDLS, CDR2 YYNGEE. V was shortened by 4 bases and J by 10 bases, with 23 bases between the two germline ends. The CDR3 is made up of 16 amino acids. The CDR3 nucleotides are TGTGCCAGCAGCCCCCTCGCTCAAACTGACACCGGAAAACTGTTTTTT. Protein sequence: CASSPLAQTDTGKLFF.

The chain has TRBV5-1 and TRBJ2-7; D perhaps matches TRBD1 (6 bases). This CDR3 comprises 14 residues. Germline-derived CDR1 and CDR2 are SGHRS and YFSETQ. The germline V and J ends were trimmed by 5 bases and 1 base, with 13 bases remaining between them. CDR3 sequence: CASRQGPTSYEQYF. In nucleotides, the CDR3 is TGCGCCAGCAGACAGGGACCCACATCCTACGAGCAGTACTTC.

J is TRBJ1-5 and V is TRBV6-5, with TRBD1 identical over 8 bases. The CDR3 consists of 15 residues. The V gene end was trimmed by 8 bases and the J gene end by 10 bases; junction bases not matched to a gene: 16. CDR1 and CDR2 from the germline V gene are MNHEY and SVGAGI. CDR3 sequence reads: CASSAGETGVRPQHF. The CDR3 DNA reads TGTGCCAGCTCCGCGGGGGAGACAGGGGTTCGTCCCCAGCATTTT.

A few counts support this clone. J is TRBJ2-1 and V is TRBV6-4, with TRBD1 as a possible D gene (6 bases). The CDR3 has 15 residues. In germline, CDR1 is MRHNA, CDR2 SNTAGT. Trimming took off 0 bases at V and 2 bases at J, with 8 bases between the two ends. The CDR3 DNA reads TGTGCCAGCAGTGACTCACAGGGACCCTACAATGAGCAGTTCTTC. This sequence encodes CASSDSQGPYNEQFF.

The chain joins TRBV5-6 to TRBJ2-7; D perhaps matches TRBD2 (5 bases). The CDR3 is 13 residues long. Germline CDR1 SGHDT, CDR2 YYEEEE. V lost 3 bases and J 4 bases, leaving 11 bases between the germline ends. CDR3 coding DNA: TGTGCCAGCAGCTCGGTCTCGGGGTACGAGCAGTACTTC. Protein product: CASSSVSGYEQYF.

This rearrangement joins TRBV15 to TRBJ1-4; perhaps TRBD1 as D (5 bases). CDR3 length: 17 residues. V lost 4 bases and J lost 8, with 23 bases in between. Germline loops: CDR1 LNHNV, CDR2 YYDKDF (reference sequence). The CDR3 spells CATSMTGRNDGGEKLFF. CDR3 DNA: TGTGCCACCAGCATGACGGGACGCAACGACGGAGGGGAAAAACTGTTTTTT.

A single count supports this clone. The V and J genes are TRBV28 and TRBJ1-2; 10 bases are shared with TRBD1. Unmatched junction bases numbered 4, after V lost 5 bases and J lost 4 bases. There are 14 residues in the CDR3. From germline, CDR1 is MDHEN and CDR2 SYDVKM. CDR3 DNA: TGTGCCAGCAGTAACGGACAGGGGGTCTATGGCTACACCTTC. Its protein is CASSNGQGVYGYTF.

The CDR3 protein is CASSDRASTDTQYF. As DNA, the CDR3 is TGTGCCAGCAGCGACAGGGCTAGCACAGATACGCAGTATTTT. The chain carries TRBV11-3 and TRBJ2-3; 7 bases agree with TRBD1. Germline CDR1 SGHNT, CDR2 YENEEA. CDR3 length: 14 amino acids. After removal of 5 bases from V and 0 bases from J, the junction contained 2 bases not matched to a gene.

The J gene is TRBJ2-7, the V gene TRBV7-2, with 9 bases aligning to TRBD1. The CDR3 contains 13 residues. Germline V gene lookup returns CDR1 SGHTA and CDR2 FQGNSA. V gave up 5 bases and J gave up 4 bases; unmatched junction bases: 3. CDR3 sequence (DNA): TGTGCCAGCAGCCCGGACAGGGGATACGAGCAGTACTTC. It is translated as CASSPDRGYEQYF.

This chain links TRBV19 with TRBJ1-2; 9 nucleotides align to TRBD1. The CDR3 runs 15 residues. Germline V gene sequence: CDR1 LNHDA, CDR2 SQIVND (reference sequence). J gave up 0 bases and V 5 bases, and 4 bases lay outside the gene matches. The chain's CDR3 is CASSVQGAPNYGYTF. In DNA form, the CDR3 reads TGTGCCAGTAGTGTACAGGGGGCCCCTAACTATGGCTACACCTTC.

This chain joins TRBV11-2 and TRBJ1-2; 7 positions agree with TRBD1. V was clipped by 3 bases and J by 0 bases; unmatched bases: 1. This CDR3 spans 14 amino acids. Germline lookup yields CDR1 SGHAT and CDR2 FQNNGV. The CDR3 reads CASSFGQANYGYTF. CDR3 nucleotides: TGTGCCAGCAGCTTTGGACAGGCTAACTATGGCTACACCTTC.

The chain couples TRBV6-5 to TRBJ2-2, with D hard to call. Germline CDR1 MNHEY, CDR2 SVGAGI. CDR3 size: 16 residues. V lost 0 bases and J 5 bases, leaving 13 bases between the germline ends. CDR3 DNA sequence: TGTGCCAGCAGTTACTCGACGGGTTTGCAGACCGGGGAGCTGTTTTTT. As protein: CASSYSTGLQTGELFF.

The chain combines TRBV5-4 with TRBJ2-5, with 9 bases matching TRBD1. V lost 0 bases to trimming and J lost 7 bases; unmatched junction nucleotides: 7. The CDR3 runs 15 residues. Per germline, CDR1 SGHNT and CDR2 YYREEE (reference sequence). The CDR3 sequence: CASSLVGTGMGTQYF. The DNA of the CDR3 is TGTGCCAGCAGCTTGGTTGGGACAGGGATGGGGACCCAGTACTTC.

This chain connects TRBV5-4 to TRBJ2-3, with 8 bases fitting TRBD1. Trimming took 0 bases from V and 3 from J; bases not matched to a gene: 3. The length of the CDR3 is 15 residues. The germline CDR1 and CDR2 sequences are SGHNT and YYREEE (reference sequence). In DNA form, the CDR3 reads TGTGCCAGCAGCTTGGGGACAGGGAAGACAGATACGCAGTATTTT. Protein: CASSLGTGKTDTQYF.

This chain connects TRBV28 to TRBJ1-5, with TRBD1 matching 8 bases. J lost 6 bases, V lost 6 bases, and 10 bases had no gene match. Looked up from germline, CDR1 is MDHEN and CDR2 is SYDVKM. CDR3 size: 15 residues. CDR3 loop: CASSQGQGALQPQHF. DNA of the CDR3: TGTGCCAGCAGCCAGGGGCAGGGGGCCCTTCAGCCCCAGCATTTT. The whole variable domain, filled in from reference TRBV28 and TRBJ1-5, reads DVKVTQSSRYLVKRTGEKVFLECVQDMDHENMFWYRQDPGLGLRLIYFSYDVKMKEKGDIPEGYSVSREKKERFSLILESASTNQTSMYLCASSQGQGALQPQHFGDGTRLSIL.

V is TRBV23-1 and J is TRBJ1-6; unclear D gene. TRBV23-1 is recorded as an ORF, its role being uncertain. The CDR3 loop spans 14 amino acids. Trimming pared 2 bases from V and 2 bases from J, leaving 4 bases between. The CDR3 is CASSQPAYNSPLHF. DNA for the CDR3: TGCGCCAGCAGTCAACCCGCCTATAATTCACCCCTCCACTTT.